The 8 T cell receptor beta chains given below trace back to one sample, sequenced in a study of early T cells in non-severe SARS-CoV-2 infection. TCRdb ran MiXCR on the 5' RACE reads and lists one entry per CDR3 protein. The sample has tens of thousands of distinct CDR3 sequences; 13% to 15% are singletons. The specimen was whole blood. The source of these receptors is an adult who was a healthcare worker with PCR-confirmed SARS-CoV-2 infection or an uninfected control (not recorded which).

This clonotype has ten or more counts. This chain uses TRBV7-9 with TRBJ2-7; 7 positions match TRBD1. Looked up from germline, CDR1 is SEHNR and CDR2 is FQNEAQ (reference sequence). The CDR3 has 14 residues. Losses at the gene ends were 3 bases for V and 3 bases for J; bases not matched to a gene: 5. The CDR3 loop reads CASSFRDRVYEQYF. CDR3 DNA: TGTGCCAGCAGCTTTAGGGACAGAGTCTACGAGCAGTACTTC.

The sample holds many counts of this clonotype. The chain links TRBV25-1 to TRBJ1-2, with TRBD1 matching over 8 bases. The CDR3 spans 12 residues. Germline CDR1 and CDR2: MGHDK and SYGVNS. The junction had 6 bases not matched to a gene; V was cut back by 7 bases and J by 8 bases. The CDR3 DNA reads TGTGCCAGCAACATACAGGGGGAAGGCTACACCTTC. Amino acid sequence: CASNIQGEGYTF.

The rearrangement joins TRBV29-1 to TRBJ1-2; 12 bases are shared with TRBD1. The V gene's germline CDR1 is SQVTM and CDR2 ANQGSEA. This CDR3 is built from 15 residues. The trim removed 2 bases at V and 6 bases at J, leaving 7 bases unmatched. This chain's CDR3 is CSVEWEGTGGDGYTF. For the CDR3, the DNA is TGCAGCGTTGAATGGGAAGGGACAGGGGGCGATGGCTACACCTTC.

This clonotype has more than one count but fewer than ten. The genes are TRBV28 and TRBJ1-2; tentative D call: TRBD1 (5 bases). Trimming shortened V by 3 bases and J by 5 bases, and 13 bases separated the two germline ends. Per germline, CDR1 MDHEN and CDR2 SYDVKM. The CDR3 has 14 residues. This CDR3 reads CASSLDIGGYGYTF. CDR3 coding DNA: TGTGCCAGCAGTTTGGACATAGGAGGGTATGGCTACACCTTC.

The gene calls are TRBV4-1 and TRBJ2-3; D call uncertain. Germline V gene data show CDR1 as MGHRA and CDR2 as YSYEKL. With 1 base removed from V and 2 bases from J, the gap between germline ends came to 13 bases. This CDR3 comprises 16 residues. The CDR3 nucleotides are TGCGCCAGCAGCCAAGGGGCAGCCAGTCTCACAGATACGCAGTATTTT. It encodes CASSQGAASLTDTQYF.

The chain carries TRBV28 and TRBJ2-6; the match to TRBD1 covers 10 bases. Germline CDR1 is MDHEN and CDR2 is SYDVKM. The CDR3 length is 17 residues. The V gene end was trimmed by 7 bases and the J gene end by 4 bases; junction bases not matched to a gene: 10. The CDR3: CASTGTGVISGANVLTF. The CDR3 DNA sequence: TGTGCCAGCACCGGGACAGGGGTTATCTCCGGGGCCAACGTCCTGACTTTC.

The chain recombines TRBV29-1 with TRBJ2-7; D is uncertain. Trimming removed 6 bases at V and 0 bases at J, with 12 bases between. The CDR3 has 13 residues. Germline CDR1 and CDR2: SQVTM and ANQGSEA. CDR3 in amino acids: CSVFGRASYEQYF. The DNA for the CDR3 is TGCAGCGTATTCGGTCGGGCCTCCTACGAGCAGTACTTC.

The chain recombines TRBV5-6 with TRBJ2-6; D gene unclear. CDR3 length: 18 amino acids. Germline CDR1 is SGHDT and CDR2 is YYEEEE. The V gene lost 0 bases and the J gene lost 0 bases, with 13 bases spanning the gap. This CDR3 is CASSLASGYVSGANVLTF. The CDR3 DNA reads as TGTGCCAGCAGCTTGGCTAGTGGGTATGTCTCTGGGGCCAACGTCCTGACTTTC.